These 10 T cell receptor beta chains originate from one sample sequenced in a study of human T cells and chemical hapten exposure. From the RACE reads, TCRdb called clonotypes with MiXCR, one entry per CDR3 protein. The sample carries more than 250,000 distinct CDR3 sequences, 7.5% to 10% recorded once. Time point defined: pre-sensitization, week 0. Treatment noted: therapeutic diphenylcyclopropenone sensitization with weekly scalp DPC. This material consisted of whole blood, taken in connection with sensitization to the hapten diphenylcyclopropenone (DPC). Receptors originate from a woman aged 40 to 50 with alopecia areata. Some clones in this sample may be carry-over from other donors' samples.

This clonotype showed up just a few times. V usage is TRBV12-3 or TRBV12-4 and J usage is TRBJ2-7; a weak D match, TRBD2 (5 bases). This CDR3 region has 14 residues. Trimming stripped 5 bases from V and 7 bases from J, with 18 bases between. This CDR3 reads CASSPSGLGGEQYF. CDR3 bases: TGTGCCAGCAGTCCCAGTGGTTTAGGCGGGGAGCAGTACTTC.

CDR3 loop: CASSTQGTSGRLRNEQFF. The CDR3 bases are TGTGCCAGCAGTACACAAGGGACTAGCGGGAGATTGCGCAATGAGCAGTTCTTC. The chain has TRBV2 and TRBJ2-1, with TRBD2 identical over 14 bases. Germline values: CDR1 SNHLY, CDR2 FYNNEI. V trimming: 5 bases; J trimming: 6 bases; junction bases outside the gene matches: 12. This CDR3 spans 18 amino acids.

This clonotype was counted a few times. The J gene is TRBJ2-1, the V gene TRBV5-1; D tentatively reads TRBD1 or TRBD2 (5 bases each). The V gene lost 9 bases and the J gene lost 6 bases, with 19 bases spanning the gap. This CDR3 comprises 14 residues. Germline CDR1 SGHRS, CDR2 YFSETQ. The CDR3 here is CATPLMGEINEQFF. Written as DNA, the CDR3 is TGCGCCACCCCCTTGATGGGGGAAATCAATGAGCAGTTCTTC.

V usage is TRBV19 and J usage is TRBJ2-5, with TRBD1 matching 7 bases. The germline gives CDR1 LNHDA, CDR2 SQIVND (reference sequence). This CDR3 region has 13 residues. The ends lost 4 bases at V and 2 bases at J; junction bases unmatched: 1. The CDR3 DNA is TGTGCCAGTAGTACGGGACAGCAAGAGACCCAGTACTTC. Protein: CASSTGQQETQYF. Complete variable domain (other parts from reference TRBV19 and TRBJ2-5): DGGITQSPKYLFRKEGQNVTLSCEQNLNHDAMYWYRQDPGQGLRLIYYSQIVNDFQKGDIAEGYSVSREKKESFPLTVTSAQKNPTAFYLCASSTGQQETQYFGPGTRLLVL.

The gene calls are TRBV7-2 and TRBJ2-5; TRBD2 agrees at 10 bases. Germline V gene sequence: CDR1 SGHTA, CDR2 FQGNSA. The V segment lost 1 base and the J segment 5 bases; nucleotides outside the gene matches: 4. CDR3 size: 15 residues. DNA for the CDR3: TGTGCCAGCAGCTTAGTAGCGGGAGGTTATGAGACCCAGTACTTC. This encodes CASSLVAGGYETQYF.

This clonotype was counted between two and nine times. The V call is TRBV9, the J call TRBJ2-1; D perhaps matches TRBD2 (6 bases). The CDR3 runs 16 residues. The germline gives CDR1 SGDLS, CDR2 YYNGEE. The V and J ends lost 0 bases and 9 bases respectively, with 19 bases between them. The CDR3 coding sequence is TGTGCCAGCAGCGTAGGAGTTAGCGGTATTACTCGTGAGCAGTTCTTC. It yields the protein CASSVGVSGITREQFF.

This clonotype has only a few counts. The V and J genes are TRBV30 and TRBJ1-1, with unresolved D. CDR3 length: 13 amino acids. Trimming removed 0 bases from V and 6 bases from J, with 11 bases in between. CDR1 and CDR2 from the germline V gene are GTSNPN and SVGIG (reference sequence). The CDR3 reads CAWSVKSPAEAFF. CDR3 bases: TGTGCCTGGAGTGTAAAATCCCCCGCTGAAGCTTTCTTT. Variable domain in full (rest from reference TRBV30 and TRBJ1-1): SQTIHQWPATLVQPVGSPLSLECTVEGTSNPNLYWYRQAAGRGLQLLFYSVGIGQISSEVPQNLSASRPQDRQFILSSKKLLLSDSGFYLCAWSVKSPAEAFFGQGTRLTVV.

This clonotype has just a few counts. The chain is built from TRBV5-1 and TRBJ2-5; D not certain. There are 13 residues in the CDR3. Germline V gene lookup returns CDR1 SGHRS and CDR2 YFSETQ. The V gene lost 1 base and the J gene lost 5 bases, with 9 bases spanning the gap. The CDR3 nucleotides are TGCGCCAGCAGCTTGATGTCAGACGAGACCCAGTACTTC. Translation gives CASSLMSDETQYF.

This clonotype was seen more than once but under ten times. The rearrangement uses TRBV29-1 and TRBJ1-5, with unresolved D. This CDR3 region has 13 residues. Germline V gene data show CDR1 as SQVTM and CDR2 as ANQGSEA. V was clipped by 5 bases and J by 0 bases, with 8 bases between them. The CDR3: CSVLQSSNQPQHF. The CDR3, as DNA: TGCAGCGTTCTCCAGTCTAGCAATCAGCCCCAGCATTTT.

The chain recombines TRBV5-1 with TRBJ2-7; D is unclear. CDR3 length equals 12 residues. Trimming left V 7 bases short and J 2 bases short, with 10 bases between. The germline CDR1 and CDR2 sequences are SGHRS and YFSETQ. In nucleotides, the CDR3 is TGCGCCAGCTCTGGGAATCCCTACGAGCAGTACTTC. Translated, it gives CASSGNPYEQYF.